The 32 T cell receptor beta chains presented below share a single source sample, sequenced in a study of blood T cell repertoires in COVID-19. Generated by immunoSEQ multiplex PCR, the TCRdb table keeps only in-frame clones and is missing some. Among around 110,000 clones, about 91% were seen once, and the ten largest hold under 7%. The sample comprised peripheral blood. Receptors originate from a man in his fifties with active or convalescent COVID-19.

The CDR3: CASTLDRTPYEQYF. In DNA, the CDR3 is TGTGCCAGCACGCTGGACAGGACTCCCTACGAGCAGTACTTC. The V call is TRBV28, the J call TRBJ2-7; 7 bases match TRBD1. There are 14 residues in the CDR3. J gave up 2 bases and V 7 bases, and 8 bases lay outside the gene matches. Germline values: CDR1 MDHEN, CDR2 SYDVKM.

The CDR3 DNA is TGTGCCAGCAGCAAATCTAGCGAAGGCATGCACGAGACCCAGTACTTC. This sequence encodes CASSKSSEGMHETQYF. V and J are TRBV7-9 and TRBJ2-5, with D possibly TRBD2 on 6 matching bases. CDR3 length: 16 residues. Germline V gene lookup returns CDR1 SEHNR and CDR2 FQNEAQ (reference sequence). Between the trimmed V and J ends, which lost 5 bases and 5 bases, there was a span of 21 bases. Based on the CDR3 plus reference TRBV7-9 and TRBJ2-5, the full variable domain is DTGVSQNPRHKITKRGQNVTFRCDPISEHNRLYWYRQTLGQGPEFLTYFQNEAQLEKSRLLSDRFSAERPKGSFSTLEIQRTEQGDSAMYLCASSKSSEGMHETQYFGPGTRLLVL.

The V gene is TRBV27, the J gene TRBJ2-7; D might be TRBD2 (6 bases). V dropped 6 bases and J dropped 2 bases, with 14 bases sitting between them. CDR3 size: 14 residues. The germline gives CDR1 MNHEY, CDR2 SMNVEV (reference sequence). The CDR3 sequence: CASSQIPGAYEQYF. CDR3 sequence (DNA): TGTGCCAGCAGCCAGATTCCGGGGGCCTACGAGCAGTACTTC.

The chain uses TRBV11-3 and TRBJ2-1, with 10 bases fitting TRBD2. This CDR3 is built from 16 residues. CDR1 and CDR2 (germline): SGHNT, YENEEA. V gave up 5 bases and J gave up 4 bases; unmatched junction bases: 8. CDR3 region: CASSPRTSGFYNEQFF. For the CDR3, the DNA is TGTGCCAGCAGCCCCCGGACTAGCGGTTTTTACAATGAGCAGTTCTTC.

The gene calls are TRBV30 and TRBJ2-2; 9 bases are shared with TRBD2. The CDR3 covers 17 residues. The germline V gene has CDR1 GTSNPN and CDR2 SVGIG (reference sequence). J lost 3 bases, V lost 1 base, and 9 bases had no gene match. The CDR3 DNA sequence: TGTGCCTGGAGTGCAGGGACTAGCAATCGGGACACCGGGGAGCTGTTTTTT. It is translated as CAWSAGTSNRDTGELFF.

The chain recombines TRBV6-1 with TRBJ1-2; weak D call: TRBD1 (6 bases). V was trimmed by 1 base and J by 7 bases, leaving 10 bases between them. The CDR3 spans 13 residues. CDR1 and CDR2 from the germline V gene are MNHNS and SASEGT. The CDR3 bases are TGTGCCAGCAGTGAAGGTCCAGGGGTTGGCTACACCTTC. It codes for CASSEGPGVGYTF.

The count of this clone is one. J is TRBJ1-4 and V is TRBV10-2; a weak D match, TRBD1 (5 bases). V lost 7 bases and J lost 4, with 19 bases in between. The CDR3 length is 16 residues. Germline V gene sequence: CDR1 WSHSY, CDR2 SAAADI. The CDR3 is CASKGRAPFLNEKLFF. The CDR3 DNA reads TGCGCCAGCAAGGGCAGGGCCCCCTTTCTTAATGAAAAACTGTTTTTT.

With regard to this clone: The sample has other DNA sequences that encode this CDR3 too. V is TRBV7-2 and J is TRBJ1-1, with 7 bases matching TRBD1. Germline V lookup: CDR1 SGHTA, CDR2 FQGNSA. The CDR3 is 13 amino acids. With V trimmed by 3 bases and J by 3 bases, 1 base remained unmatched. CDR3 region: CASSLQGDTEAFF. DNA of the CDR3: TGTGCCAGCAGCTTGCAGGGGGACACTGAAGCTTTCTTT.

This sequence joins TRBV19 and TRBJ2-7; TRBD1 matches at 7 bases. Germline V gene lookup returns CDR1 LNHDA and CDR2 SQIVND (reference sequence). V trimming: 1 base; J trimming: 3 bases; junction bases outside the gene matches: 6. This CDR3 has 15 amino acids. CDR3 in amino acids: CASSIGDSSSYEQYF. CDR3 nucleotide sequence: TGTGCCAGTAGTATAGGGGACAGCTCCAGCTACGAGCAGTACTTC.

To note about this clone: The sample holds other DNA sequences that translate to the same CDR3. The chain couples TRBV6-5 to TRBJ2-3, with 8 positions matching TRBD2. CDR3 length: 15 residues. With V trimmed by 3 bases and J by 1 base, 3 bases remained unmatched. In germline, CDR1 is MNHEY, CDR2 SVGAGI. In DNA, the CDR3 is TGTGCCAGCAGTTATAGCGGGACCCGCACAGATACGCAGTATTTT. Its translation: CASSYSGTRTDTQYF.

The genes are TRBV24-1 and TRBJ1-2; no definite D call. The CDR3 has 14 amino acids. In germline, CDR1 is KGHDR, CDR2 SFDVKD. V shed 4 bases and J shed 3 bases, with 11 bases lying between them. The CDR3 reads CATSEQYNDYGYTF. In nucleotides, the CDR3 is TGTGCCACCAGTGAGCAGTATAACGACTATGGCTACACCTTC.

The rearrangement links TRBV27 to TRBJ2-5; 13 nucleotides match TRBD2. In germline, CDR1 is MNHEY, CDR2 SMNVEV (reference sequence). Trimming at V came to 8 bases and at J to 1 base, leaving 7 bases not matched to a gene. The CDR3 is 16 residues long. Here the CDR3 reads CASYGLAGESQETQYF. CDR3 DNA sequence: TGTGCCAGCTACGGACTAGCGGGAGAGTCCCAAGAGACCCAGTACTTC.

V is TRBV29-1 and J is TRBJ2-5, with D possibly matching TRBD1 (6 bases). The V end was cut by 5 bases, the J end by 5 bases, with 15 bases between. The CDR3 has 13 amino acids. In germline, CDR1 is SQVTM, CDR2 ANQGSEA. The CDR3 DNA follows: TGCAGCGTTTCCACTCAGGGGTTTGAGACCCAGTACTTC. Translation gives CSVSTQGFETQYF. Based on the CDR3 plus reference TRBV29-1 and TRBJ2-5, the full variable domain is SAVISQKPSRDICQRGTSLTIQCQVDSQVTMMFWYRQQPGQSLTLIATANQGSEATYESGFVIDKFPISRPNLTFSTLTVSNMSPEDSSIYLCSVSTQGFETQYFGPGTRLLVL.

The chain combines TRBV21-1 with TRBJ1-2; the table's TRBD1 call for D was not verified on the DNA. TRBV21-1 is a listed pseudogene. The CDR3 consists of 12 residues. The CDR3 coding sequence is TGTGCCAGCAACCCGACAGGGGGAGGCTACACCTTC. Encoded protein: CASNPTGGGYTF.

The gene calls are TRBV1 and TRBJ2-2; no DNA check was done on the table's D call, TRBD1. TRBV1 is deemed a pseudogene. The CDR3 is 15 amino acids. CDR3 nucleotides: TGCACCAGCAGCGGGAGACAGGGCGAAACCGGGGAGCTGTTTTTT. This translates into CTSSGRQGETGELFF.

This clone was seen a few times. The chain has TRBV20-1 and TRBJ1-1; D uncertain. This CDR3 region has 11 residues. Germline CDR1 is DFQATT and CDR2 is SNEGSKA (reference sequence). The ends were cut back, 5 bases at V and 5 bases at J, with 9 bases in the middle. The CDR3 DNA reads TGCAGTGCTTCTAGGAGGACTGAAGCTTTCTTT. As protein: CSASRRTEAFF.

The rearrangement uses TRBV6-5 and TRBJ1-5; 8 bases map to TRBD1. J gave up 1 base and V 7 bases, and 6 bases lay outside the gene matches. Per the germline V gene, CDR1 is MNHEY and CDR2 is SVGAGI. The CDR3 loop spans 15 amino acids. CDR3 region: CASKDRVGSNQPQHF. CDR3 nucleotides: TGTGCCAGCAAGGACAGGGTCGGAAGCAATCAGCCCCAGCATTTT.

The chain joins TRBV6-4 to TRBJ2-2; D unresolved. Trimming shortened V by 3 bases and J by 3 bases, and 5 bases separated the two germline ends. The length of the CDR3 is 13 residues. Germline CDR1 and CDR2: MRHNA and SNTAGT. The CDR3 loop reads CASSDSDTGELFF. CDR3 nucleotides: TGTGCCAGCAGTGATAGTGACACCGGGGAGCTGTTTTTT.

The chain links TRBV29-1 to TRBJ1-5; D not certain. Deletions cut 5 bases from V and 0 bases from J, with 11 bases between. This CDR3 contains 14 residues. Germline CDR1 and CDR2: SQVTM and ANQGSEA. The CDR3 reads CSVLLGISNQPQHF. The CDR3 coding sequence is TGCAGCGTTTTGCTAGGTATTAGCAATCAGCCCCAGCATTTT.

The chain has TRBV27 and TRBJ1-6; perhaps TRBD1 as D (5 bases). Germline V gives CDR1 MNHEY, CDR2 SMNVEV (reference sequence). The germline V and J ends were trimmed by 3 bases and 7 bases, with 13 bases remaining between them. The CDR3 consists of 15 residues. CDR3 nucleotide sequence: TGTGCCAGCAGTTTTTGGGCCGGGGGGAATTCACCCCTCCACTTT. Translation: CASSFWAGGNSPLHF.

The rearrangement uses TRBV29-1 and TRBJ1-2; 7 bases align to TRBD1. The germline V gene has CDR1 SQVTM and CDR2 ANQGSEA. This CDR3 contains 13 residues. Trimming removed 4 bases from V and 6 bases from J; junction bases left unmatched: 8. CDR3 sequence (DNA): TGCAGCGTTGGATCTGGGACAGCGGATGGCTACACCTTC. It codes for CSVGSGTADGYTF.

The chain uses TRBV28 and TRBJ1-1, with 11 positions matching TRBD1. The CDR3 has 15 residues. J was trimmed by 4 bases and V by 4 bases; bases with no gene match: 5. Germline CDR1 reads MDHEN; CDR2 reads SYDVKM. CDR3 sequence (DNA): TGTGCCAGCAGTTCCCGGGACAGGGGGATCACTGAAGCTTTCTTT. It translates to CASSSRDRGITEAFF.

V gene TRBV5-4 combines with J gene TRBJ2-1, with 8 nucleotides matching TRBD2. Losses at the gene ends were 0 bases for V and 2 bases for J; bases not matched to a gene: 4. The CDR3 spans 16 residues. Germline V lookup: CDR1 SGHNT, CDR2 YYREEE (reference sequence). The CDR3 bases are TGTGCCAGCAGCTTGGGCCTAGCGGGCACCTACAATGAGCAGTTCTTC. Translated: CASSLGLAGTYNEQFF.

The V gene is TRBV10-3, the J gene TRBJ1-1; D is undetermined. Between the trimmed V and J ends, which lost 3 bases and 5 bases, there was a span of 13 bases. Germline-derived CDR1 and CDR2 are ENHRY and SYGVKD. The CDR3 runs 14 residues. DNA of the CDR3: TGTGCCATCAGTGACTCCCCGACCGGGACTGAAGCTTTCTTT. The encoded protein is CAISDSPTGTEAFF.

CDR3 DNA sequence: TGTGCCAGCAGAACTAGCGAGATATACGAGCAGTACTTC. It yields the protein CASRTSEIYEQYF. The rearrangement uses TRBV2 and TRBJ2-7; 7 bases match TRBD2. Germline assignment: CDR1 SNHLY and CDR2 FYNNEI. V dropped 6 bases and J dropped 4; count of bases not matched to a gene: 6. The CDR3 has 13 residues.

This clone showed up just once. The chain has TRBV7-8 and TRBJ2-2; TRBD2 agrees at 8 bases. The V and J ends lost 2 bases and 6 bases, in that order; junction bases with no gene match: 8. The CDR3 totals 16 residues. Germline V gene data show CDR1 as SGHVS and CDR2 as FQNEAQ. CDR3 DNA: TGTGCCAGCAGCTTAAGGTCCGGGAGGGGGGCCGGGGAGCTGTTTTTT. Translated, it gives CASSLRSGRGAGELFF.

The chain couples TRBV2 to TRBJ2-1, with D possibly being TRBD1 (6 bases). This CDR3 region has 16 residues. V lost 1 base to trimming and J lost 6 bases, with 16 bases between them. Germline loops: CDR1 SNHLY, CDR2 FYNNEI. The CDR3 DNA is TGTGCCAGCAGTGAAGGGGGGCCCCCGGCTACCAATGAGCAGTTCTTC. Protein sequence: CASSEGGPPATNEQFF.

V is TRBV2 and J is TRBJ1-5, with D possibly matching TRBD1 (5 bases). V dropped 7 bases and J dropped 2 bases, with 15 bases sitting between them. CDR1 is SNHLY, CDR2 FYNNEI, per germline. The CDR3 contains 15 residues. As DNA, the CDR3 is TGTGCCAGCACTTACCAGGGTGGGGGCAATCAGCCCCAGCATTTT. As protein: CASTYQGGGNQPQHF.

The chain is built from TRBV20-1 and TRBJ2-2; D not certain. Germline V lookup: CDR1 DFQATT, CDR2 SNEGSKA (reference sequence). Trimming left V 3 bases short and J 1 base short, with 6 bases between. The CDR3 is made up of 13 amino acids. For the CDR3, the DNA is TGCAGTGCTAGTCCCCAGAACACCGGGGAGCTGTTTTTT. Translation: CSASPQNTGELFF.

The chain links TRBV4-3 to TRBJ2-1; 10 nucleotides align to TRBD2. CDR1 is LGHNA and CDR2 is YSLEER in the germline V gene. V gave up 1 base and J gave up 3 bases; unmatched junction bases: 3. This CDR3 spans 16 amino acids. The CDR3 protein is CASSQGTSGYYNEQFF. In nucleotides, the CDR3 is TGCGCCAGCAGCCAAGGGACTAGCGGTTACTACAATGAGCAGTTCTTC.

This clone appeared a single time. The chain has TRBV7-9 and TRBJ2-7; possible D gene TRBD2, 6 bases. V was cut by 0 bases and J by 2 bases, with 14 bases left in between. The CDR3 contains 16 residues. CDR1 and CDR2 from the germline V gene are SEHNR and FQNEAQ (reference sequence). In nucleotides, the CDR3 is TGTGCCAGCAGCTTAGCTGGGGGGTTGGTCACCTACGAGCAGTACTTC. Its protein is CASSLAGGLVTYEQYF.

V gene TRBV2 combines with J gene TRBJ2-7, with 8 bases aligning to TRBD1. After removal of 4 bases from V and 4 bases from J, the junction contained 0 bases not matched to a gene. The germline gives CDR1 SNHLY, CDR2 FYNNEI. There are 12 residues in the CDR3. The CDR3 DNA is TGTGCCAGCAGTGGACAGGGGTACGAGCAGTACTTC. Translated: CASSGQGYEQYF.